A selection of T cell receptor beta chains follows, all from one sample in a study of blood T cell repertoires in COVID-19. Data came from immunoSEQ multiplex PCR; TCRdb stores just in-frame clones and leaves some out. This sample has approximately 100,000 clones, with 85% found just once. The sequenced material came from peripheral blood. These receptor sequences come from a woman aged 70-85 years with active or convalescent COVID-19. The CDR3 runs from the conserved cysteine through the conserved F or W. A D gene is named only where the DNA matches it firmly. Size is omitted from some rows. Given values are once, few, many or a class for expanded clones.

clone size	J gene	V gene	D gene	CDR3 DNA	CDR3 protein
-	TRBJ1-1	TRBV5-1	-	TGCGCCAGCAGCCCGGTCGGGGGGCCGAGGAACACTGAAGCTTTCTTT	CASSPVGGPRNTEAFF
-	TRBJ2-5	TRBV11-1	-	TGTGCCAGCAGCTTTCGACAGCAAGAGACCCAGTACTTC	CASSFRQQETQYF
once	TRBJ1-5	TRBV5-5	-	TGTGCCAGCAGCTTGGCCCCTAATCAGCCCCAGCATTTT	CASSLAPNQPQHF
-	TRBJ2-3	TRBV2	TRBD1	TGTGCCAGCACCCTGAATCCGGGACAGGGTCAAGATACGCAGTATTTT	CASTLNPGQGQDTQYF
-	TRBJ1-2	TRBV4-3	-	TGCGCCAGCAGCCAAGAGGGAACAGGCCCTTATGGCTACACCTTC	CASSQEGTGPYGYTF
-	TRBJ2-3	TRBV20-1	-	TGCAGTGCTAACAGACAGAATACGCAGTATTTT	CSANRQNTQYF
-	TRBJ2-3	TRBV5-6	-	TGTGCCAGCAGCCCGGGTCTCCGGAGGGGCGGCACAGATACGCAGTATTTT	CASSPGLRRGGTDTQYF
-	TRBJ2-6	TRBV5-1	-	TGCGCCAGCAAAGAGTCGGCTGGGGCCAACGTCCTGACTTTC	CASKESAGANVLTF
-	TRBJ1-5	TRBV19	-	TGTGCCAGTAGTATGGGGGCTTATAGCAATCAGCCCCAGCATTTT	CASSMGAYSNQPQHF
-	TRBJ2-2	TRBV24-1	TRBD1	TGTGCCACCAGTGATTCCAGGGGGCTCACCGGGGAGCTGTTTTTT	CATSDSRGLTGELFF
-	TRBJ2-3	TRBV9	-	TGTGCCAGCAGCCACCCAGCGATGAGCGGAACCAGCACAGATACGCAGTATTTT	CASSHPAMSGTSTDTQYF